Here is one T cell receptor (beta chain) with its context. Every one of the patients relapsed after autologous stem cell transplantation (brentuximab vedotin exposure was variable). Thawed PBMCs underwent magnetic negative selection to obtain purified CD8+ T cells. These data originate in a study of PD-1 blockade in classical Hodgkin lymphoma. From germline, CDR1 is LNHDA and CDR2 SQIVND (reference sequence). Trimming took off 5 bases at V and 10 bases at J, with 12 bases between the two ends. The CDR3 has 12 residues. Profiling relied on immunoSEQ multiplex PCR, and the TCRdb table lists in-frame clones only, not all of them. Among roughly 2,700 clones, roughly 69% were seen once, and the ten largest hold about 18%.

The source of this sequence is a human donor with classical Hodgkin lymphoma. Sequencing was performed on CD8+ T cells from blood, taken at baseline. V and J are TRBV19 and TRBJ1-5; maybe TRBD1 (6 bases). Here the CDR3 DNA reads TGTGCCAGTAGTGTAGGGGGGTTACCCCAGCATTTT. Translation: CASSVGGLPQHF.